This TCR beta chain was documented in a study of T cells in Graves' hyperthyroidism and ophthalmopathy. General study findings and limits: Researchers found most expanded thyroid clonotypes above 0.001 in blood as well.

Participants, patients aged 18 to 65, had newly diagnosed hyperthyroidism with a duration under 2 months. Around 10 ml fresh peripheral blood yielded the PBMCs. Trimming left V 1 base short and J 6 bases short, with 12 bases between. Germline CDR1 and CDR2: LGHDT and YNNKEL (reference sequence). The CDR3 length is 14 residues. Regarding this clonotype: Its antigen remains unknown.

Authors of the study amplified TCR beta CDR3 regions from RNA transcripts. HTBI primers drove first-round RT-PCR of the TCR CDR3. One entry per CDR3 protein results from TCRdb running MiXCR on the multiplex PCR reads. Of around 560,000 distinct CDR3 sequences listed, around 17% are singletons. The sample consisted of blood. The chain uses TRBV3-1 and TRBJ1-1; tentative D call: TRBD1 (5 bases). The clonotype originates from a woman aged 18-30 years with Graves' hyperthyroidism. DNA for the CDR3: TGTGCCAGCAGCCAAGGATGGGGGTTGGCTGAAGCTTTCTTT. Translation gives CASSQGWGLAEAFF. Complete variable domain (other parts from reference TRBV3-1 and TRBJ1-1): DTAVSQTPKYLVTQMGNDKSIKCEQNLGHDTMYWYKQDSKKFLKIMFSYNNKELIINETVPNRFSPKSPDKAHLNLHINSLELGDSAVYFCASSQGWGLAEAFFGQGTRLTVV.